Reported below is one T cell receptor (beta chain). Its cognate antigen is unknown. Each donor supplied roughly 9.2 milliliters of peripheral blood. Per sample, at least 5 micrograms of total RNA were extracted. The data belong to a study of blood T cells in healthy people across ages. Whole-study findings and limits: Calculation of diversity from one million T cells yielded estimates considered to be underestimates. Among long-lived donors, naive CD4+ cells were more numerous and diversity higher than in aged donors.

The V gene lost 0 bases and the J gene lost 3 bases, with 16 bases spanning the gap. This CDR3 comprises 16 residues. Germline assignment: CDR1 SGDLS and CDR2 YYNGEE. The use of a sample-barcoded 5' primer and a J-beta primer mix characterized a second PCR of 7 to 11 cycles. MiXCR was run by TCRdb on the 5' RACE reads, yielding one entry per CDR3 protein. The data show roughly 800,000 distinct CDR3 sequences, about 34% seen once. The TCR was taken from a man between 18 and 35 years old in good health. Sequencing was done on a sample of blood. J is TRBJ2-7 and V is TRBV9; a weak D match, TRBD1 (5 bases). The CDR3 bases are TGTGCCAGCAGCGTAGGAGCAGGGTCCTCTCTCTACGAGCAGTACTTC. It is translated as CASSVGAGSSLYEQYF.